This T cell receptor beta chain was identified during a study of early T cells in non-severe SARS-CoV-2 infection. General study findings and limits: VDJdb matching, biased toward anti-spike CD8 responses, missed private and CD4 specificities.

The CDR3 length is 15 residues. Germline CDR1 MDHEN, CDR2 SYDVKM. Trimming pared 6 bases from V and 3 bases from J, leaving 15 bases between. This clonotype was counted many times. Its antigen is still unknown. The TCR library protocol attached unique molecular identifiers to the individual cDNA molecules. Each CDR3 protein is one row after TCRdb ran MiXCR on the 5' RACE reads. The sample lists 55,000 to 75,000 distinct CDR3 sequences; approximately 8% were seen once. The sequence was collected from an adult who was a healthcare worker with PCR-confirmed SARS-CoV-2 infection or an uninfected control (not recorded which). The genes are TRBV28 and TRBJ2-1; a weak D match, TRBD2 (5 bases). Sequencing was carried out using whole blood. This chain's CDR3 is CASSLGPGSYNEQFF. CDR3 in DNA: TGTGCCAGCAGCTTAGGTCCGGGGAGCTACAATGAGCAGTTCTTC.